The 14 T cell receptor beta chains in this list originate from one sample, sequenced in a study of T cell repertoires in cytomegalovirus infection. TCRdb redid the calling of the reads with MiXCR, one entry per CDR3 protein. This sample has about 530,000 distinct CDR3 sequences, with around a quarter found just once. The sample was PBMCs. Source of these receptors: a human donor in good health (CMV status not recorded). Some clones in this sample may be carry-over from other donors' samples.

This clonotype was detected only a few times. The rearrangement joins TRBV7-2 to TRBJ2-7, with D tentatively TRBD1 (6 bases). Germline lookup yields CDR1 SGHTA and CDR2 FQGNSA. V was cut by 5 bases and J by 4 bases, with 21 bases left in between. CDR3 length: 16 residues. The DNA of the CDR3 is TGTGCCAGCAGCCACAGGGCTGGTGGCGGAAGGTACGAGCAGTACGTC. Translation gives CASSHRAGGGRYEQYV.

V is TRBV11-2 and J is TRBJ2-7; D perhaps matches TRBD1 (7 bases). In germline, CDR1 is SGHAT, CDR2 FQNNGV. Trimming took 5 bases from V and 11 from J, leaving 25 bases between them. The CDR3 is 15 amino acids. Here the CDR3 reads CASSPGSGGRRVEYV. The DNA of the CDR3 is TGTGCCAGCAGCCCAGGCTCAGGGGGGAGGCGAGTGGAGTACGTC.

The gene calls are TRBV12-3 or TRBV12-4 and TRBJ2-3; the D gene is possibly TRBD2 (6 bases). V lost 7 bases to trimming and J lost 14 bases, with 22 bases between them. The CDR3 totals 13 residues. The CDR3 region is CASTPVGGRYTYF. In nucleotides, the CDR3 is TGTGCCAGCACCCCTGTCGGGGGACGCTATACGTATTTT.

The CDR3 DNA is TGTGCCAGCAGCCAGTCCGGGACAGAAAAAGAGACCCAGTACTTC. Translation gives CASSQSGTEKETQYF. The chain uses TRBV5-5 and TRBJ2-5; 7 positions agree with TRBD1. CDR1 SGHKS and CDR2 YYEKEE come from the germline V gene (reference sequence). This CDR3 has 15 residues. V lost 4 bases to trimming and J lost 3 bases; unmatched junction nucleotides: 9. Full variable domain (rest looked up from reference TRBV5-5 and TRBJ2-5): DAGVTQSPTHLIKTRGQQVTLRCSPISGHKSVSWYQQVLGQGPQFIFQYYEKEERGRGNFPDRFSARQFPNYSSELNVNALLLGDSALYLCASSQSGTEKETQYFGPGTRLLVL.

This clonotype has a count of ten or more. The V call is TRBV15, the J call TRBJ2-3; TRBD2 matches 9 bases. Germline CDR1 is LNHNV and CDR2 is YYDKDF (reference sequence). The V gene end was trimmed by 4 bases and the J gene end by 0 bases; junction bases not matched to a gene: 2. This CDR3 is built from 15 residues. CDR3 sequence reads: CATSTSGTSTDTQYF. CDR3 in DNA: TGTGCCACCAGCACTAGCGGGACTAGCACAGATACGCAGTATTTT.

This clonotype was seen a few times. The chain links TRBV20-1 to TRBJ1-1; 8 bases line up with TRBD1. CDR1 and CDR2 from the germline V gene are DFQATT and SNEGSKA (reference sequence). The CDR3 contains 16 residues. J lost 0 bases, V lost 3 bases, and 9 bases had no gene match. The CDR3: CSARITGGVMNTEAFF. The CDR3, as DNA: TGCAGTGCTAGGATAACAGGGGGGGTCATGAACACTGAAGCTTTCTTT.

This clonotype has just a few counts. V and J are TRBV20-1 and TRBJ2-1, with 9 bases lining up with TRBD2. Germline lookup yields CDR1 DFQATT and CDR2 SNEGSKA (reference sequence). The CDR3 sequence is 15 residues long. The V gene end was trimmed by 1 base and the J gene end by 3 bases; junction bases not matched to a gene: 4. CDR3 coding DNA: TGCAGTGCTAGAGGGGTAGCGGGAGTCTACAATGAGCAGTTCTTC. Its translation: CSARGVAGVYNEQFF.

This clonotype was found a few times. The genes are TRBV10-3 and TRBJ2-1, with 14 bases that match TRBD2. From germline, CDR1 is ENHRY and CDR2 SYGVKD. This CDR3 is built from 17 residues. J was trimmed by 0 bases and V by 8 bases; bases with no gene match: 6. This CDR3 reads CAISGTSGGSSYNEQFF. The DNA of the CDR3 is TGTGCCATCTCTGGGACTAGCGGGGGTAGCTCCTACAATGAGCAGTTCTTC.

This clonotype was observed a handful of times. V usage is TRBV4-1 and J usage is TRBJ1-5, with TRBD1 matching over 7 bases. J was trimmed by 7 bases and V by 0 bases; bases with no gene match: 9. CDR1 and CDR2 from the germline V gene are MGHRA and YSYEKL. The CDR3 has 16 residues. This CDR3 is CASSQDPGTVIQPQHF. The CDR3 DNA is TGCGCCAGCAGCCAAGACCCCGGGACAGTTATACAGCCCCAGCATTTT.

This sequence joins TRBV12-5 and TRBJ2-1; 14 bases map to TRBD2. Germline lookup yields CDR1 LGHNT and CDR2 FRNRAP. After removal of 2 bases from V and 5 bases from J, the junction contained 8 bases not matched to a gene. The length of the CDR3 is 18 residues. CDR3 sequence: CASGLSGLAGDHDNEQFF. In DNA form, the CDR3 reads TGTGCTAGTGGTTTGTCGGGACTAGCGGGAGACCATGACAATGAGCAGTTCTTC.

The chain employs TRBV19 and TRBJ1-2; D call uncertain. V was cut by 4 bases and J by 3 bases, with 3 bases left in between. Germline CDR1 and CDR2: LNHDA and SQIVND (reference sequence). The CDR3 length is 11 residues. The DNA for the CDR3 is TGTGCCAGTAGTACCTACTATGGCTACACCTTC. It encodes CASSTYYGYTF. The whole variable domain, filled in from reference TRBV19 and TRBJ1-2, reads DGGITQSPKYLFRKEGQNVTLSCEQNLNHDAMYWYRQDPGQGLRLIYYSQIVNDFQKGDIAEGYSVSREKKESFPLTVTSAQKNPTAFYLCASSTYYGYTFGSGTRLTVV.

This clonotype was detected only a few times. The chain joins TRBV29-1 to TRBJ2-7; D possibly corresponds to TRBD1 (6 bases). Germline assignment: CDR1 SQVTM and CDR2 ANQGSEA. The CDR3 totals 11 residues. V lost 7 bases, J lost 4 bases, and 11 bases lay in between. The CDR3 region is CSARTVYEQYF. CDR3 nucleotide sequence: TGCAGCGCTCGGACAGTTTACGAGCAGTACTTC.

This chain uses TRBV19 with TRBJ2-3; TRBD2 matches 8 bases. Germline V lookup: CDR1 LNHDA, CDR2 SQIVND (reference sequence). CDR3 length equals 14 residues. V was pared by 5 bases and J by 10 bases, with 11 bases of the junction left unmatched. The CDR3 reads CASSEREPLSSQYF. CDR3 nucleotides: TGTGCCAGTAGTGAGCGGGAGCCATTGTCTTCGCAGTATTTT.

This rearrangement joins TRBV5-4 to TRBJ2-7, with TRBD2 matching 11 bases. The CDR3 length is 14 residues. The germline gives CDR1 SGHNT, CDR2 YYREEE (reference sequence). V was clipped by 4 bases and J by 2 bases; unmatched bases: 2. The DNA of the CDR3 is TGTGCCAGCAGCCCGGGACTAGCGGCCTACGAGCAGTACTTC. Encoded protein: CASSPGLAAYEQYF.